Reported below is one T cell receptor beta chain. Its antigen is undetermined. Described time point: week 11, during vaccination. One vaccine dose held 300 ug of mutant IDH1 20-mer peptide and came with topical imiquimod. Donor tumors were new WHO grade 3 or 4 IDH1-mutant, ATRX-lost astrocytomas. The germline CDR1 and CDR2 sequences are GTSNPN and SVGIG (reference sequence). V lost 6 bases, J lost 7 bases, and 13 bases stayed unmatched. The length of the CDR3 is 14 residues. TCRdb keeps only in-frame clones here, not all; method: immunoSEQ multiplex PCR. The sample has tens of thousands of clones; over 85% are singletons. The data belong to a study of a mutant IDH1 vaccine in newly diagnosed glioma. Study-wide points: The study observed vaccine-induced immune responses in 93.3% of patients.

V gene TRBV30 combines with J gene TRBJ2-7, with 9 bases that match TRBD1. The material sequenced was PBMCs, taken from a glioma patient whose treatment included an IDH1 peptide vaccine. The receptor comes from a woman in her forties with glioma. CDR3 nucleotide sequence: TGTGCCTGTACCCGGGACAGGGTACCTCTGGAGCAGTACTTC. Translating gives CACTRDRVPLEQYF.